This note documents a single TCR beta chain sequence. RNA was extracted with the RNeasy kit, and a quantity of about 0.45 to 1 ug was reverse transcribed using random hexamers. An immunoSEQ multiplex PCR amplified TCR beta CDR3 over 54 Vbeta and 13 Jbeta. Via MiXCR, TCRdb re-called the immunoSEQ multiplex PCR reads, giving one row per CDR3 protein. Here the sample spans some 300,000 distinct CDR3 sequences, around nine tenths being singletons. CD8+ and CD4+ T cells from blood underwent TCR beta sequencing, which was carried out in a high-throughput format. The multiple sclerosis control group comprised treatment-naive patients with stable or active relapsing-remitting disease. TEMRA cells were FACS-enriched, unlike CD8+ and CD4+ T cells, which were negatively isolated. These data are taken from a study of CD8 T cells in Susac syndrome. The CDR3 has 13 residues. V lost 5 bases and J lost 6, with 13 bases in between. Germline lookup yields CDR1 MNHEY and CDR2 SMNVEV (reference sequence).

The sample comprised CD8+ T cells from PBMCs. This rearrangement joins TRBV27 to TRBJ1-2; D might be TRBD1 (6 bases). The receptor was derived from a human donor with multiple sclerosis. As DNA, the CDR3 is TGTGCCAGCAGTCCTCAAAACAGGGATGGCTACACCTTC. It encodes CASSPQNRDGYTF.